This T cell receptor (beta chain) is drawn from a study of blood T cell repertoires in COVID-19. The wider study: T cells, B-cell-depleted T cells, or PBMCs provided the cDNA or gDNA that served as material.

Trimming removed 5 bases from V and 3 bases from J; junction bases left unmatched: 3. CDR1 is SNHLY, CDR2 FYNNEI, per germline. The CDR3 totals 15 residues. The authors' processing: From reference gene primer amplification, estimates of nucleated cell counts were derived. This table comes from immunoSEQ multiplex PCR, and its TCRdb copy is limited to in-frame clones, with some not included. For V, J and clone size, that table is used; D and trimming come from the DNA. Among about 250,000 clones listed, around 88% were seen once. The V gene is TRBV2, the J gene TRBJ2-2, with 10 bases fitting TRBD1. This TCR came from a woman in her 30s with COVID-19, enrolled during active disease. The material sequenced was peripheral blood. The CDR3 coding sequence is TGTGCCAGCAGTCGACAGGGGGCCGACACCGGGGAGCTGTTTTTT. Amino acid sequence: CASSRQGADTGELFF.